A selection of T cell receptor beta chains follows, all from one sample in a study of T cell repertoires in cytomegalovirus infection. MiXCR was run by TCRdb on the reads, yielding one entry per CDR3 protein. The sample lists 630,000 or so distinct CDR3 sequences, about 24% occurring once. Specimen: CD8+ T cells from PBMCs. These receptors all come from a human donor in good health (CMV status not recorded). Some clones in this sample may be carry-over from other donors' samples. Both conserved end residues are part of each CDR3. The D gene is left open where the match is weak. Clone size, where shown, is once, few, many, or a class for clones that have expanded.

>NA|TRBV28|few|TRBJ2-5
TGTGCCAGCCGAACTAGGGGTCGGGAGACCCAGTACTTC
CASRTRGRETQYF
>NA|TRBV29-1|NA|TRBJ2-5
TGCAGCGTTGTCGAAATGACCCAGTACTTC
CSVVEMTQYF
>NA|TRBV4-1|few|TRBJ2-7
TGCGCCAGCAGCCAAGAATACCCAGGGATTTTGGACGAGCAGTACTTC
CASSQEYPGILDEQYF
>NA|TRBV7-9|many|TRBJ2-7
TGTGCCAGCAGCTTCCTGGGACCCTACGAGCAGTACTTC
CASSFLGPYEQYF
>TRBD1|TRBV14|NA|TRBJ2-3
TGTGCCAGCAGCCAAGGGCCTAACCGGGACAGGGCCCTAGATACGCAGTATTTT
CASSQGPNRDRALDTQYF
>NA|TRBV25-1|NA|TRBJ2-5
TGTGCCAGCAGTGAATGGGACACCCGAGAGACCCAGTACTTC
CASSEWDTRETQYF
>TRBD1|TRBV7-2|few|TRBJ1-1
TGTGCCAGCAGCCCAGGGACAGGGGTAGACACTGAAGCTTTCTTT
CASSPGTGVDTEAFF
>NA|TRBV20-1|few|TRBJ1-5
TGCAGTGCTACGATCAGGGCAAGCAATCAGCCCCAGCATTTT
CSATIRASNQPQHF
>NA|TRBV29-1|few|TRBJ2-1
TGCAGCGCCCTAGGGGGAATTGAGCAGTTCTTC
CSALGGIEQFF
>NA|TRBV14|NA|TRBJ1-1
TGTGCCAGCAGCCTTAAGAGAGGGCAGGGCACTGAAGCTTTCTTT
CASSLKRGQGTEAFF
>TRBD1|TRBV5-6|NA|TRBJ1-5
TGTGCCAGCAGCTACCGGGACAGGGGTCAGCCCCAGCATTTT
CASSYRDRGQPQHF
>NA|TRBV5-6|few|TRBJ1-5
TGTGCCAGCAGTTCAGGGGAAAATCAGCCCCAGCATTTT
CASSSGENQPQHF
>NA|TRBV20-1|few|TRBJ1-2
TGCAGTGCTAGGGACCGCGATATGGATAGCTACACCTTC
CSARDRDMDSYTF
>NA|TRBV7-9|NA|TRBJ2-1
TGTGCCAGCAGCCCCCCGGACCCGAGCTCCTACAATGAGCAGTTCTTC
CASSPPDPSSYNEQFF
>NA|TRBV7-8|few|TRBJ2-7
TGTGCCAGCAGCGAAGGACAATCCTACGAGCAGTACTTC
CASSEGQSYEQYF
>NA|TRBV10-3|many|TRBJ2-1
TGTGCCACAGCCGACTCCTACAATGAGCAGTTCTTC
CATADSYNEQFF
>TRBD1|TRBV28|few|TRBJ2-1
TGTGCCAGCAGCACTGACAGGGATGAGCAGTTCTTC
CASSTDRDEQFF
>NA|TRBV11-2|few|TRBJ2-7
TGTGCCAGCAGCTTTGGGGGCTCAGTATACGAGCAGTACTTC
CASSFGGSVYEQYF
>NA|TRBV7-9|few|TRBJ2-6
TGTGCCAGCAGCTTATTTCCCCTTGGGGCCAACGTCCTGACTTTC
CASSLFPLGANVLTF
>TRBD1|TRBV6-2/TRBV6-3|many|TRBJ2-1
TGTGCCAGCAGTTACTCTCCGGACAGGGTGGATGACAATGAGCAGTTCTTC
CASSYSPDRVDDNEQFF
>TRBD1|TRBV7-3|many|TRBJ1-2
TGTGCCAGCAGCCCCACGGGACAGCCTGCTAACTATGGCTACACCTTC
CASSPTGQPANYGYTF
>NA|TRBV2|NA|TRBJ2-3
TGTGCCAGCACTCAGGGGAACGGTTTTGTTGATACGCAGTATTTT
CASTQGNGFVDTQYF
>TRBD1|TRBV29-1|many|TRBJ2-1
TGCAGCGTTGAAGGGACAGGTACCTCCAATGAGCAGTTCTTC
CSVEGTGTSNEQFF
>TRBD2|TRBV4-2|NA|TRBJ2-3
TGTGCCAGCAGCTACCGAGCGGGGGGGCGTACAGATACGCAGTATTTT
CASSYRAGGRTDTQYF
>TRBD1|TRBV15|few|TRBJ1-1
TGTGCCACCAGCAGACAGGGGGTCGGCACTGAAGCTTTCTTT
CATSRQGVGTEAFF
>TRBD2|TRBV29-1|NA|TRBJ2-1
TGCAGCGCCCTCGCGGGGGACCTCCTTAATGAGCAGTTCTTC
CSALAGDLLNEQFF
>NA|TRBV23-1|NA|TRBJ2-4
TGCGCCAGCAGTCAAAAGCGAGCAAGAGCCAAAAACATTCAGTACTTC
CASSQKRARAKNIQYF
>NA|TRBV4-1|many|TRBJ2-3
TGCGCCAGCAGCCTCCGATTCATTGCAAATCCAGATACGCAGTATTTT
CASSLRFIANPDTQYF
>NA|TRBV4-2|NA|TRBJ1-1
TGTGCCAGCAGCCAAGGGGAGGTGCACGGACCGCTGAACACTGAAGCTTTCTTT
CASSQGEVHGPLNTEAFF
>NA|TRBV9|few|TRBJ1-6
TGTGCCAGCAGCCCCGGAGGGGCAGTCTCACCCCTCCACTTT
CASSPGGAVSPLHF
>NA|TRBV20-1|NA|TRBJ2-2
TGCAGTGCTTCTCGGGGCTCGAACACCGGGGAGCTGTTTTTT
CSASRGSNTGELFF
>NA|TRBV7-2|few|TRBJ1-5
TGTGCCAGCAGCTTAGCGGCGCCTGGGAAGCCTCAGCCCCAGCATTTT
CASSLAAPGKPQPQHF
>NA|TRBV20-1|NA|TRBJ1-3
TGCAGTGCCCCCCTCGAGCTTACAAGGGACTCTGGAAACACCATATATTTT
CSAPLELTRDSGNTIYF
>NA|TRBV12-3/TRBV12-4|few|TRBJ1-2
TGTGCCGGCAGTCTTACAAGGGGCTATGGCTACACCTTC
CAGSLTRGYGYTF
>NA|TRBV6-2/TRBV6-3|few|TRBJ1-1
TGTGCCAGCAGTTACTGGAGACAGGAGAACACTGAAGCTTTCTTT
CASSYWRQENTEAFF
>TRBD2|TRBV28|few|TRBJ2-1
TGTGCCAGCAGTTTCGATAGTAGCGGGGGGGGGAACTACAATGAGCAGTTCTTC
CASSFDSSGGGNYNEQFF
>TRBD1|TRBV28|many|TRBJ2-1
TGTGCCAGCAGAACATTGACAGGGGGCGCCTACAATGAGCAGTTCTTC
CASRTLTGGAYNEQFF
>NA|TRBV2|NA|TRBJ2-1
TGTGCCAGCAGCGAAGAAGAGGGGGGGCCCCTCCTGGTGAAGTTCTTC
CASSEEEGGPLLVKFF
>NA|TRBV6-5|few|TRBJ2-7
TGTGCCAGCAGTTACTCCGACAGATCCTACGAGCAGTACTTC
CASSYSDRSYEQYF
>NA|TRBV15|NA|TRBJ2-1
TGTGTCACCAGCAACCGACTCCCGGGGGAGCAGTTCTTC
CVTSNRLPGEQFF
>TRBD2|TRBV20-1|NA|TRBJ2-1
TGCAGTGCTCCGGGTAGCGGGGGGGCTAGCTCCTACGATGAGCAGTTCTTC
CSAPGSGGASSYDEQFF
>NA|TRBV7-6|few|TRBJ2-5
TGTGCCAGCAGCTCCTTGGACAGAAGGCAAGAGACCCAGTACTTC
CASSSLDRRQETQYF
>NA|TRBV28|NA|TRBJ2-5
TGTGCCAGCAGTTTAGTATGGCGGTCGTACCAAGAGACCCAGTACTTC
CASSLVWRSYQETQYF